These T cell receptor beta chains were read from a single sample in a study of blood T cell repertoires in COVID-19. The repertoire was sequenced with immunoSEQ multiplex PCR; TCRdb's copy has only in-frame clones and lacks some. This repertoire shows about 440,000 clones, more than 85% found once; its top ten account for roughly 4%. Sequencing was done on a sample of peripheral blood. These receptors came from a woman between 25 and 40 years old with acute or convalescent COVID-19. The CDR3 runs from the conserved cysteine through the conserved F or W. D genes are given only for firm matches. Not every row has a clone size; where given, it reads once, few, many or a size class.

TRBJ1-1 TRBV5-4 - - CASSLRAGKVTEAFF TGTGCCAGCAGCTTGAGGGCAGGGAAGGTGACTGAAGCTTTCTTT
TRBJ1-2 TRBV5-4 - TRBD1 CASSLVSGGKGLSGYTF TGTGCCAGCAGCTTGGTTTCAGGGGGCAAAGGATTGAGTGGCTACACCTTC
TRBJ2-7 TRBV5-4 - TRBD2 CASSRRALAGFYEQYF TGTGCCAGCAGCCGCCGGGCGCTAGCGGGGTTCTACGAGCAGTACTTC
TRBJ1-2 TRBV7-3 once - CASSPQGYSGYTF TGTGCCAGCAGCCCTCAGGGTTATAGTGGCTACACCTTC
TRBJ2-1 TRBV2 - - CASSEFGVGSVYNEQFF TGTGCCAGCAGTGAATTCGGGGTGGGGAGCGTCTACAATGAGCAGTTCTTC
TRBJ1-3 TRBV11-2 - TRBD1 CASSSGQGYGNTIYF TGTGCCAGCAGCTCTGGACAGGGGTACGGAAACACCATATATTTT
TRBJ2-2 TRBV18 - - CASSPPRNTGELFF TGTGCCAGCTCACCACCCAGGAACACCGGGGAGCTGTTTTTT
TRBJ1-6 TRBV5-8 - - CASSFRNSPLHF TGTGCCAGCAGCTTCAGGAATTCACCCCTCCACTTT
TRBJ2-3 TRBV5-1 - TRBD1 CASSEKQGASTDTQYF TGCGCCAGCAGCGAAAAACAGGGGGCTAGCACAGATACGCAGTATTTT
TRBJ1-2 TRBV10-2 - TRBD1 CASSGDRGAYYGYTF TGCGCCAGCAGTGGAGACAGGGGCGCTTACTATGGCTACACCTTC
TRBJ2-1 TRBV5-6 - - CASSLTSAPNYNEQFF TGTGCCAGCAGCCTCACTAGTGCCCCAAACTACAATGAGCAGTTCTTC
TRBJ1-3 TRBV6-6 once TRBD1 CASSHNPDRGQGNTIYF TGTGCCAGCAGTCACAACCCCGACAGGGGGCAAGGAAACACCATATATTTT
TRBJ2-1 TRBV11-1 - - CASSLGSEQFF TGTGCCAGCAGCTTAGGTTCGGAGCAGTTCTTC
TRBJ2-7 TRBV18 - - CASSPPDTLGPYEQYF TGTGCCAGCTCACCACCAGACACCTTAGGTCCCTACGAGCAGTACTTC
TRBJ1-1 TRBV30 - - CACPGQLNTEAFF TGTGCCTGCCCGGGACAATTGAACACTGAAGCTTTCTTT
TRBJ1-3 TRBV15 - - CATSRMGSSGNTIYF TGTGCCACCAGCAGGATGGGGAGCTCTGGAAACACCATATATTTT
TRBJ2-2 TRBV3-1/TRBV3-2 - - CASSQAGANTGELFF TGTGCCAGCAGCCAAGCCGGAGCGAACACCGGGGAGCTGTTTTTT
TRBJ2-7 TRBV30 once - CAWSVRTDGEQYF TGTGCCTGGAGTGTCAGGACAGATGGCGAGCAGTACTTC
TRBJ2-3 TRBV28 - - CATEPGGASTDTQYF TGTGCCACAGAACCCGGTGGGGCTAGCACAGATACGCAGTATTTT
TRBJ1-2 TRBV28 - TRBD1 CASSRQGAASYGYTF TGTGCCAGCAGTCGACAGGGGGCGGCGAGCTATGGCTACACCTTC